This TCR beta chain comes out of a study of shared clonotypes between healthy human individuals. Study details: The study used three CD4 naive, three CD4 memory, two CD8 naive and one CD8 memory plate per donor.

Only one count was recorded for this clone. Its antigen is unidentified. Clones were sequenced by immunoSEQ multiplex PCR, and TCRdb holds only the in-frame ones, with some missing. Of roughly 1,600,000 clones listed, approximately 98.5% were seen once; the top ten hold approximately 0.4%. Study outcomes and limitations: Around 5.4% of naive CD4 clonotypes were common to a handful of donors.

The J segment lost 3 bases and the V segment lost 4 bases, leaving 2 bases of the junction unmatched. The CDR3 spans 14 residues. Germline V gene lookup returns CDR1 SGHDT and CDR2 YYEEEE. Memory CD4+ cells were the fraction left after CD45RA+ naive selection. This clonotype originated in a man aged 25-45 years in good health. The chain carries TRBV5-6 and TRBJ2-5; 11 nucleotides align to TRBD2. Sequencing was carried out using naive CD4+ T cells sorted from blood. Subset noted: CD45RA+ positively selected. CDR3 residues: CASSPGLAEETQYF. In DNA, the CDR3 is TGTGCCAGCAGCCCGGGACTAGCGGAAGAGACCCAGTACTTC.